The 19 T cell receptor beta chains in this list originate from one sample, sequenced in a study of tumor-infiltrating lymphocytes in oesophageal squamous cell carcinoma. Via MiXCR, TCRdb re-called the PCR reads, giving one row per CDR3 protein. The sample contains 9,900 or so distinct CDR3 sequences, roughly 60% of which appear only once. Sequencing was done on a sample of esophageal tumor tissue. The receptors come from a male donor with esophageal squamous cell carcinoma.

The J gene is TRBJ2-1, the V gene TRBV7-6; 7 bases fit TRBD2. Looked up from germline, CDR1 is SGHVS and CDR2 is FNYEAQ. CDR3 length: 14 amino acids. V shed 7 bases and J 4 bases; nucleotides not matched to a gene: 7. The CDR3 nucleotides are TGTGCCAGCACCATCGGGGGGACTTACAATGAGCAGTTCTTC. Translating gives CASTIGGTYNEQFF.

This clonotype was found once. The rearrangement joins TRBV7-3 to TRBJ2-1, with TRBD2 as a possible D gene (7 bases). The DNA end lines up better with TRBJ2-5; the J call may be wrong. Germline V gene sequence: CDR1 SGHTA, CDR2 FQGTGA. This CDR3 has 15 residues. CDR3 amino acids: CASSLAGAAGETQYF. The CDR3 DNA reads as TGTGCCAGCAGCTTAGCGGGGGCGGCAGGGGAGACCCAGTACTTC.

The chain links TRBV7-4 to TRBJ2-5; D possibly corresponds to TRBD1 (5 bases). The DNA end favors TRBJ2-7, so the J call may be wrong. The CDR3 has 14 amino acids. CDR1 SGHVT and CDR2 SQSDAQ come from the germline V gene. The CDR3 sequence is CASSPTATYYEQYF. The DNA of the CDR3 is TGTGCCAGCAGCCCGACAGCCACTTACTACGAGCAGTACTTC.

This clonotype appeared a single time. Sequence at one end of the junction differs from germline and may be a read error. The chain joins TRBV7-9 to TRBJ2-1, with 10 bases aligning to TRBD2. CDR3 length: 16 residues. The V gene's germline CDR1 is SEHNR and CDR2 FQNEAQ (reference sequence). CDR3 DNA: TGTGCTAGCAGCTATTCAATAGCGGGGGGATACAATGAGCAGTTCTTC. It codes for CASSYSIAGGYNEQFF.

The genes are TRBV6-2 or TRBV6-3 and TRBJ2-7; D gene unclear. CDR3 length: 14 residues. Trimming cost V 2 bases and J 5 bases, with 13 bases left between them. The V gene's germline CDR1 is MNHEY and CDR2 SVGEGT. CDR3 residues: CASSYKFKGNEQYF. The CDR3 coding sequence is TGTGCCAGCAGTTACAAGTTCAAAGGAAACGAGCAGTACTTC.

In this sample, this clonotype turned up once. One junction end disagrees with the germline gene, perhaps due to a read error. The chain links TRBV7-2 to TRBJ2-7; TRBD1 matches at 9 bases. The CDR3 length is 15 residues. Germline V gene sequence: CDR1 SGHTA, CDR2 FQGNSA. The CDR3 is CASSPRTGDNNEQCF. The DNA of the CDR3 is TGTGCCAGCAGCCCTCGGACAGGGGACAACAATGAGCAGTGCTTC.

V gene TRBV7-4 combines with J gene TRBJ2-5; D remains ambiguous. The J call may be wrong; the DNA end is better matched by TRBJ2-7. Germline V CDR1 and CDR2: SGHVT, SQSDAQ. The CDR3 is 14 residues long. The CDR3 DNA is TGTGCCAGCAGCGCGGCTACAGATACCTACGAGCAGTACTTC. Protein: CASSAATDTYEQYF.

The sample holds one count of this clonotype. The chain is built from TRBV7-9 and TRBJ2-6, with 8 bases matching TRBD1. The last part of the DNA fits TRBJ2-7 better; the J call may be wrong. This CDR3 spans 14 amino acids. Germline V gene lookup returns CDR1 SEHNR and CDR2 FQNEAQ (reference sequence). The CDR3 DNA reads as TGTGCCAGCAGCTTGCCCGGACAGGGTCACGAGCAGTACTTC. It is translated as CASSLPGQGHEQYF.

This clonotype is classed as large. The rearrangement joins TRBV28 to TRBJ2-5; 8 bases agree with TRBD1. Germline V gene sequence: CDR1 MDHEN, CDR2 SYDVKM. There are 13 residues in the CDR3. J lost 11 bases, V lost 10 bases, and 15 bases had no gene match. CDR3 protein: CATVGQGAAEQYF. The CDR3 nucleotides read TGTGCCACCGTGGGGCAGGGGGCAGCTGAGCAGTACTTC.

This clonotype was recorded a few times. The chain's CDR3 is CASSRGTEFYEQYF. The CDR3 bases are TGCGCCAGCAGCCGCGGGACAGAGTTCTACGAGCAGTACTTC. This chain links TRBV5-1 with TRBJ2-5, with D possibly TRBD1 on 7 matching bases. Matching the DNA end better, TRBJ2-7 makes the J call doubtful. The CDR3 sequence is 14 residues long. Germline CDR1 is SGHRS and CDR2 is YFSETQ.

The gene calls are TRBV6-1 and TRBJ2-2, with 12 bases fitting TRBD2. Germline-derived CDR1 and CDR2 are MNHNS and SASEGT. CDR3 length: 22 residues. CDR3 region: CAQQMGPTLPGGLAGIYGELFF. CDR3 nucleotide sequence: TGTGCTCAGCAGATGGGACCCACATTGCCGGGAGGACTAGCGGGGATATACGGGGAGCTGTTTTTT.

This clonotype has at least ten counts. V gene TRBV7-3 combines with J gene TRBJ2-1; unclear D gene. This CDR3 region has 11 residues. CDR1 and CDR2 from the germline V gene are SGHTA and FQGTGA. With 2 bases removed from V and 6 bases from J, the gap between germline ends came to 2 bases. The CDR3 region is CASSLGNEQFF. CDR3 in DNA: TGTGCCAGCAGCTTAGGCAATGAGCAGTTCTTC.

This clonotype has at least ten counts. The chain is built from TRBV11-2 and TRBJ1-3; 8 bases agree with TRBD1. The CDR3 is 15 amino acids. Trimming took 5 bases from V and 6 from J; bases not matched to a gene: 9. Germline values: CDR1 SGHAT, CDR2 FQNNGV. The CDR3 nucleotides read TGTGCCAGCAGCGTGGACAGGGATGGAGCAAACACCATATATTTT. Translated: CASSVDRDGANTIYF.

Note on this clonotype: This may come from a read error, since a much larger clone is one base off. V is TRBV19 and J is TRBJ2-7; a possible D gene is TRBD2 (6 bases). The CDR3 is made up of 16 amino acids. V was cut by 7 bases and J by 7 bases, with 26 bases left in between. Per germline, CDR1 LNHDA and CDR2 SQIVND (reference sequence). The CDR3 DNA is TGTGCCAGTAAATCGGAGGGAAGTGGGTTCTTAGATGAGCAGTACTTC. It yields the protein CASKSEGSGFLDEQYF.

By share, this clonotype counts as medium-sized (0.01 to 0.1%). The J gene is TRBJ2-5, the V gene TRBV24-1, with D uncertain. The V gene lost 5 bases and the J gene lost 11 bases, with 20 bases spanning the gap. CDR3 length: 14 amino acids. Germline loops: CDR1 KGHDR, CDR2 SFDVKD. In DNA form, the CDR3 reads TGTGCCACCAGTGTGGACGAACCATCTCTTGAGCAGTACTTC. It is translated as CATSVDEPSLEQYF.

About this clonotype itself: Relative to the germline gene, one junction end is altered; a read error may explain this. This rearrangement joins TRBV7-3 to TRBJ2-7; 7 bases are shared with TRBD2. Germline assignment: CDR1 SGHTA and CDR2 FQGTGA. This CDR3 contains 14 residues. CDR3 in amino acids: CASSPGTIPGELYF. CDR3 DNA: TGTGCCAGCAGCCCGGGGACTATACCCGGGGAGCTGTACTTC. The full variable domain, rest sourced from reference TRBV7-3 and TRBJ2-7, is GAGVSQTPSNKVTEKGKYVELRCDPISGHTALYWYRQSLGQGPEFLIYFQGTGAADDSGLPNDRFFAVRPEGSVSTLKIQRTERGDSAVYLCASSPGTIPGELYFGPGTRLTVT.

This clonotype has only a few counts. The chain couples TRBV7-3 to TRBJ1-5; 7 nucleotides align to TRBD1. The germline V gene encodes CDR1 SGHTA and CDR2 FQGTGA. The CDR3 runs to 14 residues. The J segment lost 2 bases and the V segment lost 5 bases, leaving 3 bases of the junction unmatched. The CDR3 DNA reads as TGTGCCAGCAGCCCAGGGGGACGCAATCAGCCCCAGCATTTT. Amino acids: CASSPGGRNQPQHF. The whole variable domain, remainder taken from reference TRBV7-3 and TRBJ1-5, is GAGVSQTPSNKVTEKGKYVELRCDPISGHTALYWYRQSLGQGPEFLIYFQGTGAADDSGLPNDRFFAVRPEGSVSTLKIQRTERGDSAVYLCASSPGGRNQPQHFGDGTRLSIL.

This clonotype was observed many times. V and J are TRBV14 and TRBJ1-6; unclear D gene. V lost 1 base and J lost 11, with 12 bases in between. Germline V lookup: CDR1 SGHDN, CDR2 FVKESK. The CDR3 spans 14 residues. The CDR3 region has the DNA TGTGCCAGCAGCCAAGGCGGATACTATCCACCCCTCCACTTT. Encoded protein: CASSQGGYYPPLHF.

This clonotype was observed once. The chain recombines TRBV7-6 with TRBJ2-3; tentatively, D is TRBD2 (5 bases). Germline values: CDR1 SGHVS, CDR2 FNYEAQ. The CDR3 length is 15 residues. Trimming stripped 0 bases from V and 6 bases from J, with 13 bases between. The CDR3 DNA reads TGTGCCAGCAGCTTAGCTGGAGGTAGCGCTGATACGCAGTATTTT. Residues: CASSLAGGSADTQYF.